The 32 T cell receptor beta chains listed next were all sequenced from one sample in a study of OX40 agonist ivuxolimab in advanced cancers. TCRdb keeps only in-frame clones here, not all; method: immunoSEQ multiplex PCR. The table includes tens of thousands of clones, about 90% detected once. Sequenced here: CD4+ or CD8+ T cells sorted from blood, sampled in a trial of the OX40 agonist ivuxolimab. Receptor source: an adult with an advanced solid tumor such as melanoma, head and neck, liver or kidney cancer.

V is TRBV7-9 and J is TRBJ2-4; tentative D call: TRBD1 (6 bases). CDR1 is SEHNR and CDR2 is FQNEAQ in the germline V gene (reference sequence). The CDR3 is 17 amino acids. Between the trimmed V and J ends, which lost 3 bases and 4 bases, there was a span of 19 bases. DNA for the CDR3: TGTGCCAGCAGCTTGCAGTTGGCCCCGAGGGGGAAAAACATTCAGTACTTC. Amino acids: CASSLQLAPRGKNIQYF.

The V call is TRBV4-1, the J call TRBJ2-5; 9 bases match TRBD2. The CDR3 is 15 residues long. After removal of 0 bases from V and 6 bases from J, the junction contained 5 bases not matched to a gene. Germline V gene lookup returns CDR1 MGHRA and CDR2 YSYEKL. CDR3 in DNA: TGCGCCAGCAGCCAAGAGGCTAGCGGGATAAAGACCCAGTACTTC. Protein product: CASSQEASGIKTQYF.

The chain links TRBV30 to TRBJ1-1; D remains unclear. The CDR3 has 14 amino acids. Trimming took off 0 bases at V and 0 bases at J, with 8 bases between the two ends. CDR1 and CDR2 (germline): GTSNPN, SVGIG (reference sequence). The CDR3 DNA is TGTGCCTGGAGTGTGGAGACAATGAACACTGAAGCTTTCTTT. It codes for CAWSVETMNTEAFF.

This clone has only one observation. The V call is TRBV5-1, the J call TRBJ2-7; a weak D match, TRBD1 (6 bases). The ends were cut back, 5 bases at V and 4 bases at J, with 16 bases in the middle. The CDR3 runs 14 residues. Germline V gene data show CDR1 as SGHRS and CDR2 as YFSETQ. The CDR3 nucleotides read TGCGCCAGCAGAACACCGGGACACCCTTACGAGCAGTACTTC. Translating it yields CASRTPGHPYEQYF.

This sequence joins TRBV18 and TRBJ2-1, with 8 nucleotides matching TRBD2. Germline lookup yields CDR1 KGHSH and CDR2 LQKENI. V shed 2 bases, J shed 0 bases, and the junction held 6 bases outside the gene matches. This CDR3 comprises 17 residues. The CDR3 sequence is CASSPSASGGSYNEQFF. In DNA, the CDR3 is TGTGCCAGCTCACCATCGGCGAGCGGGGGCTCCTACAATGAGCAGTTCTTC.

CDR3 protein: CASSDSLGTSGLTSTGEQFF. The CDR3 DNA reads as TGTGCCAGCAGTGATAGTTTGGGGACTAGCGGTCTCACCAGCACGGGGGAGCAGTTCTTC. The chain recombines TRBV6-1 with TRBJ2-1; TRBD2 agrees at 11 bases. The germline V gene encodes CDR1 MNHNS and CDR2 SASEGT. Losses at the gene ends were 3 bases for V and 10 bases for J; bases not matched to a gene: 23. The CDR3 covers 20 residues.

The rearrangement uses TRBV9 and TRBJ2-2; unclear D gene. The CDR3 has 11 amino acids. Trimming left V 3 bases short and J 8 bases short, with 5 bases between. CDR1 SGDLS and CDR2 YYNGEE come from the germline V gene. In DNA, the CDR3 is TGTGCCAGCAGCGAGCCTGGGGAGCTGTTTTTT. It translates to CASSEPGELFF.

This rearrangement joins TRBV4-1 to TRBJ2-7; 9 bases line up with TRBD1. From germline, CDR1 is MGHRA and CDR2 YSYEKL. The J segment lost 4 bases and the V segment lost 6 bases, leaving 10 bases of the junction unmatched. The CDR3 extends over 15 amino acids. CDR3 amino acids: CASRPKQGARYEQYF. The CDR3 DNA is TGCGCCAGCAGACCCAAACAGGGGGCGCGGTACGAGCAGTACTTC.

The V call is TRBV27, the J call TRBJ2-1, with TRBD2 matching over 13 bases. The CDR3 length is 16 residues. With 4 bases clipped from V and 9 bases from J, the junction kept 9 bases outside the gene matches. Germline CDR1 is MNHEY and CDR2 is SMNVEV (reference sequence). CDR3 sequence (DNA): TGTGCCAGCAGTTCCGAAGTCGGACTAGCGGGAGCTGAGCAGTTCTTC. Translation gives CASSSEVGLAGAEQFF.

The rearrangement links TRBV7-9 to TRBJ2-1, with 8 bases aligning to TRBD1. V dropped 5 bases and J dropped 3; count of bases not matched to a gene: 9. Germline CDR1 SEHNR, CDR2 FQNEAQ (reference sequence). This CDR3 contains 16 residues. The CDR3 here is CASSPTRDRLYNEQFF. The CDR3, as DNA: TGTGCCAGCAGCCCAACCCGGGACAGGCTCTACAATGAGCAGTTCTTC. The full variable domain, its missing parts supplied by reference TRBV7-9 and TRBJ2-1, is DTGVSQNPRHKITKRGQNVTFRCDPISEHNRLYWYRQTLGQGPEFLTYFQNEAQLEKSRLLSDRFSAERPKGSFSTLEIQRTEQGDSAMYLCASSPTRDRLYNEQFFGPGTRLTVL.

The chain couples TRBV6-1 to TRBJ2-7; TRBD1 matches at 11 bases. Trimming cost V 3 bases and J 3 bases; bases outside gene matches: 4. Germline V CDR1 and CDR2: MNHNS, SASEGT. This CDR3 is built from 15 residues. The CDR3 loop is CASSESGTGGYEQYF. The CDR3 nucleotides are TGTGCCAGCAGTGAGTCCGGGACAGGGGGCTACGAGCAGTACTTC.

The chain employs TRBV7-9 and TRBJ2-1, with 9 nucleotides matching TRBD2. The CDR3 length is 15 residues. Trimming at V came to 2 bases and at J to 7 bases, leaving 6 bases not matched to a gene. Germline V gene data show CDR1 as SEHNR and CDR2 as FQNEAQ (reference sequence). In nucleotides, the CDR3 is TGTGCCAGCAGCTTACAAGCGGGAGGTGGTAATGAGCAGTTCTTC. Translation: CASSLQAGGGNEQFF.

The chain carries TRBV7-9 and TRBJ2-1; D remains unclear. The length of the CDR3 is 15 residues. Deletions cut 5 bases from V and 8 bases from J, with 19 bases between. CDR1 is SEHNR and CDR2 is FQNEAQ in the germline V gene (reference sequence). Here the CDR3 DNA reads TGTGCCAGCAGCCCGCTACTAAATGGTGTCTATGAGCAGTTCTTC. It is translated as CASSPLLNGVYEQFF.

This clone was seen a single time. The chain carries TRBV7-9 and TRBJ2-7; TRBD1 might be the D (5 bases). V lost 5 bases and J lost 2, with 16 bases in between. Germline-derived CDR1 and CDR2 are SEHNR and FQNEAQ (reference sequence). The CDR3 consists of 15 residues. The CDR3 is CASSANVADTYEQYF. For the CDR3, the DNA is TGTGCCAGCAGCGCTAACGTGGCGGACACCTACGAGCAGTACTTC. The full variable domain, with the rest looked up from reference TRBV7-9 and TRBJ2-7, is DTGVSQNPRHKITKRGQNVTFRCDPISEHNRLYWYRQTLGQGPEFLTYFQNEAQLEKSRLLSDRFSAERPKGSFSTLEIQRTEQGDSAMYLCASSANVADTYEQYFGPGTRLTVT.

The gene calls are TRBV30 and TRBJ1-5; 7 bases map to TRBD1. Germline CDR1 GTSNPN, CDR2 SVGIG (reference sequence). This CDR3 contains 14 residues. Trimming removed 1 base from V and 4 bases from J; junction bases left unmatched: 4. The chain's CDR3 is CAWSEGGWNQPQHF. The CDR3, as DNA: TGTGCCTGGAGTGAAGGGGGCTGGAATCAGCCCCAGCATTTT.

V usage is TRBV27 and J usage is TRBJ1-1; D is uncertain. This CDR3 is built from 17 residues. V lost 6 bases to trimming and J lost 0 bases, with 20 bases between them. CDR1 MNHEY and CDR2 SMNVEV come from the germline V gene (reference sequence). This chain's CDR3 is CASSLLTPEIMNTEAFF. The CDR3 DNA follows: TGTGCCAGCAGCCTCTTAACGCCGGAGATCATGAACACTGAAGCTTTCTTT.

The genes are TRBV28 and TRBJ2-7; 7 bases are shared with TRBD2. The V gene's germline CDR1 is MDHEN and CDR2 SYDVKM. There are 17 residues in the CDR3. J lost 0 bases, V lost 5 bases, and 13 bases had no gene match. The CDR3 protein is CASSLYPLAEFSYEQYF. Here the CDR3 DNA reads TGTGCCAGCAGTCTCTACCCTCTAGCGGAGTTCTCCTACGAGCAGTACTTC.

The chain links TRBV11-2 to TRBJ2-1; D uncertain. V shed 3 bases and J shed 8 bases, with 17 bases lying between them. Germline V gives CDR1 SGHAT, CDR2 FQNNGV. The CDR3 length is 15 residues. The CDR3 loop is CASSFPAHLRDEQFF. CDR3 DNA: TGTGCCAGCAGCTTCCCAGCGCACTTAAGGGATGAGCAGTTCTTC.

This rearrangement joins TRBV4-3 to TRBJ2-3; 8 bases line up with TRBD2. The CDR3 is made up of 16 amino acids. CDR1 LGHNA and CDR2 YSLEER come from the germline V gene. Germline trimming cut 3 bases from V and 0 bases from J; bases unmatched to any gene: 5. CDR3 DNA sequence: TGCGCCAGCAGCCACAATAGCGGGGAAAGCACAGATACGCAGTATTTT. Amino acids: CASSHNSGESTDTQYF.

This clone has a single count. The chain has TRBV25-1 and TRBJ2-1, with D hard to call. The CDR3 has 13 residues. Germline V gene data show CDR1 as MGHDK and CDR2 as SYGVNS. V gave up 0 bases and J gave up 8 bases, with 8 bases separating them. CDR3 sequence: CASSEYGSDEQFF. CDR3 DNA: TGTGCCAGCAGTGAATATGGGTCGGATGAGCAGTTCTTC. Full variable domain (outside the CDR3, taken from reference TRBV25-1 and TRBJ2-1): EADIYQTPRYLVIGTGKKITLECSQTMGHDKMYWYQQDPGMELHLIHYSYGVNSTEKGDLSSESTVSRIRTEHFPLTLESARPSHTSQYLCASSEYGSDEQFFGPGTRLTVL.

The chain is built from TRBV19 and TRBJ2-7, with D uncertain. Between the trimmed V and J ends, which lost 8 bases and 0 bases, there was a span of 11 bases. CDR3 length: 13 amino acids. Per the germline V gene, CDR1 is LNHDA and CDR2 is SQIVND (reference sequence). This CDR3 reads CASYGPPSYEQYF. For the CDR3, the DNA is TGTGCCAGTTACGGACCACCCTCCTACGAGCAGTACTTC.

The V call is TRBV9, the J call TRBJ2-3; TRBD2 might be the D (6 bases). From germline, CDR1 is SGDLS and CDR2 YYNGEE. The CDR3 loop spans 14 amino acids. The V gene lost 4 bases and the J gene lost 0 bases, with 9 bases spanning the gap. The CDR3 DNA reads TGTGCCAGCAGCTATAGCGGTAGCACAGATACGCAGTATTTT. It translates to CASSYSGSTDTQYF.

This clone was found a few times. The gene calls are TRBV13 and TRBJ2-7; TRBD1 matches at 12 bases. With V trimmed by 1 base and J by 0 bases, 10 bases remained unmatched. This CDR3 comprises 19 residues. From germline, CDR1 is PRHDT and CDR2 FYEKMQ (reference sequence). The CDR3, as DNA: TGTGCCAGCAGCTTAGTAGGGACAGGGGGCCCTCTTACCTCCTACGAGCAGTACTTC. Translated: CASSLVGTGGPLTSYEQYF.

The count of this clone is one. The V and J genes are TRBV7-9 and TRBJ2-2; 12 bases map to TRBD2. With V trimmed by 4 bases and J by 1 base, 4 bases remained unmatched. The germline gives CDR1 SEHNR, CDR2 FQNEAQ (reference sequence). This CDR3 contains 17 residues. CDR3 in amino acids: CASSSRTSGKNTGELFF. The CDR3 DNA reads as TGTGCCAGCAGCTCGCGGACTAGCGGGAAGAACACCGGGGAGCTGTTTTTT.

In this sample, this clone turned up a few times. J is TRBJ1-1 and V is TRBV4-1; 9 nucleotides match TRBD1. The CDR3 totals 16 residues. The germline gives CDR1 MGHRA, CDR2 YSYEKL. Losses at the gene ends were 5 bases for V and 1 base for J; bases not matched to a gene: 8. The CDR3 sequence: CASSYFPGQGNTEAFF. The CDR3, as DNA: TGCGCCAGCAGCTACTTCCCGGGACAGGGGAACACTGAAGCTTTCTTT.

This clone appeared once. V and J are TRBV5-4 and TRBJ2-5, with D possibly matching TRBD1 (5 bases). The J call may be incorrect, as the DNA end agrees better with TRBJ2-7. The CDR3 length is 13 residues. Germline assignment: CDR1 SGHNT and CDR2 YYREEE (reference sequence). The CDR3 DNA reads TGTGCCAGCAGCTTCCAGGGTACCTACGAGCAGTACTTC. Translating gives CASSFQGTYEQYF.

V and J are TRBV7-9 and TRBJ1-2; D is uncertain. Germline V gene lookup returns CDR1 SEHNR and CDR2 FQNEAQ (reference sequence). Deletions cut 5 bases from V and 5 bases from J, with 15 bases between. The CDR3 is 14 residues long. DNA of the CDR3: TGTGCCAGCAGCCCCCCGGGAAGGTTGTATGGCTACACCTTC. This codes for CASSPPGRLYGYTF. Supplemented by reference TRBV7-9 and TRBJ1-2, the full variable domain reads DTGVSQNPRHKITKRGQNVTFRCDPISEHNRLYWYRQTLGQGPEFLTYFQNEAQLEKSRLLSDRFSAERPKGSFSTLEIQRTEQGDSAMYLCASSPPGRLYGYTFGSGTRLTVV.

This clone has more than one count but fewer than ten. The chain carries TRBV6-4 and TRBJ1-5; a weak D match, TRBD1 (6 bases). CDR1 is MRHNA and CDR2 is SNTAGT in the germline V gene. The CDR3 is 15 amino acids. Trimming took 6 bases from V and 7 from J, leaving 19 bases between them. CDR3 in amino acids: CASSEAAGQGQPQHF. CDR3 nucleotides: TGTGCCAGCAGCGAGGCGGCAGGGCAGGGGCAGCCCCAGCATTTT.

In the case of this clone: The same CDR3 is also encoded by other DNA sequences in this sample. The chain combines TRBV27 with TRBJ2-7; D is uncertain. V was pared by 2 bases and J by 2 bases, with 7 bases between. The CDR3 is made up of 13 amino acids. Per germline, CDR1 MNHEY and CDR2 SMNVEV (reference sequence). CDR3 region: CASSLKETYEQYF. For the CDR3, the DNA is TGTGCCAGCAGTTTAAAGGAAACCTACGAGCAGTACTTC.

V gene TRBV6-5 combines with J gene TRBJ1-5, with a possible D match to TRBD1 (5 bases). The CDR3 loop spans 14 amino acids. V lost 2 bases to trimming and J lost 6 bases, with 11 bases between them. The germline gives CDR1 MNHEY, CDR2 SVGAGI. The CDR3 here is CASSYRGRGQPQHF. The CDR3 DNA reads as TGTGCCAGCAGTTACAGGGGTCGCGGTCAGCCCCAGCATTTT.

The rearrangement joins TRBV10-2 to TRBJ2-7, with 7 positions matching TRBD2. This CDR3 comprises 15 residues. The germline V gene has CDR1 WSHSY and CDR2 SAAADI. The V and J ends lost 2 bases and 6 bases, in that order; junction bases with no gene match: 10. The CDR3 DNA follows: TGCGCCAGCAGTGAGCTAAGTCGGACTAGGGGCGAGCAGTACTTC. Translating gives CASSELSRTRGEQYF.

This chain links TRBV19 with TRBJ1-2; D not resolved. Germline V gene lookup returns CDR1 LNHDA and CDR2 SQIVND (reference sequence). The CDR3 totals 13 residues. Trimming removed 7 bases at V and 2 bases at J, with 11 bases between. CDR3 DNA sequence: TGTGCCAGTAATATCGGGAGGAACTATGGCTACACCTTC. Its translation is CASNIGRNYGYTF. Full variable domain (outside the CDR3, taken from reference TRBV19 and TRBJ1-2): DGGITQSPKYLFRKEGQNVTLSCEQNLNHDAMYWYRQDPGQGLRLIYYSQIVNDFQKGDIAEGYSVSREKKESFPLTVTSAQKNPTAFYLCASNIGRNYGYTFGSGTRLTVV.